What follows are 32 T cell receptor beta chains derived from one specimen sequenced in a study of shared clonotypes between healthy human individuals. Data came from immunoSEQ multiplex PCR; TCRdb stores just in-frame clones and leaves some out. The data contain some 2 million clones, 85% to 95% of them singletons. The sequencing input was naive CD4+ T cells sorted from blood. Subset meaning: CD45RA+ positively selected. The receptors were gathered from a man between 18 and 35 years old in good health.

Points on this clone: In the same sample, other DNA sequences code for this CDR3. The genes are TRBV7-9 and TRBJ2-2, with TRBD1 identical over 8 bases. The CDR3 contains 15 residues. V shed 5 bases, J shed 4 bases, and the junction held 6 bases outside the gene matches. Germline CDR1 reads SEHNR; CDR2 reads FQNEAQ (reference sequence). CDR3 sequence: CASSPGQGGTGELFF. The CDR3 region has the DNA TGTGCCAGCAGCCCCGGACAGGGTGGCACCGGGGAGCTGTTTTTT.

The chain links TRBV2 to TRBJ1-1; the match to TRBD1 covers 8 bases. Per the germline V gene, CDR1 is SNHLY and CDR2 is FYNNEI. The CDR3 runs 13 residues. V lost 7 bases and J lost 4; bases outside the gene matches: 5. The chain's CDR3 is CASTQGARTEAFF. Here the CDR3 DNA reads TGTGCCAGCACGCAGGGGGCGCGCACTGAAGCTTTCTTT.

The gene calls are TRBV18 and TRBJ1-2; TRBD1 is a possible D gene (5 bases). Looked up from germline, CDR1 is KGHSH and CDR2 is LQKENI. The CDR3 loop spans 13 amino acids. Between the trimmed V and J ends, which lost 3 bases and 3 bases, there was a span of 8 bases. CDR3 sequence (DNA): TGTGCCAGCTCACCGGACACGCACTATGGCTACACCTTC. The encoded protein is CASSPDTHYGYTF.

The chain combines TRBV18 with TRBJ1-5, with a weak D call TRBD1 (6 bases). Trimming left V 2 bases short and J 9 bases short, with 14 bases between. Germline loops: CDR1 KGHSH, CDR2 LQKENI. CDR3 length equals 14 residues. The CDR3 spells CASSPEQGGGPQHF. The CDR3 DNA sequence: TGTGCCAGCTCACCAGAACAGGGTGGGGGGCCCCAGCATTTT.

The chain joins TRBV9 to TRBJ2-3, with a possible D match to TRBD2 (7 bases). Deletions cut 2 bases from V and 8 bases from J, with 21 bases between. The germline CDR1 and CDR2 sequences are SGDLS and YYNGEE. The length of the CDR3 is 16 residues. The CDR3 loop reads CASSVWASGGGGTQYF. The CDR3, as DNA: TGTGCCAGCAGCGTGTGGGCTAGCGGAGGGGGTGGTACGCAGTATTTT.

The chain's CDR3 is CASSQDGSGYGNEQFF. In nucleotides, the CDR3 is TGCGCCAGCAGCCAAGATGGGTCCGGGTATGGTAATGAGCAGTTCTTC. J is TRBJ2-1 and V is TRBV4-3; no clear D gene. Germline V gives CDR1 LGHNA, CDR2 YSLEER. The CDR3 runs 16 residues. Trimming cost V 0 bases and J 7 bases, with 16 bases left between them.

In regard to this clone: At one end, the junction sequence differs from germline, possibly due to a read error. The J gene is TRBJ2-5, the V gene TRBV7-7; TRBD1 might be the D (6 bases). Germline V gene sequence: CDR1 SSHAT, CDR2 FNYEAQ (reference sequence). The CDR3 is made up of 13 amino acids. Here the CDR3 DNA reads TGTGCTAGCAGCTCAGGGGTTCAAGAGACCCAGTACTTC. Translated: CASSSGVQETQYF.

V usage is TRBV30 and J usage is TRBJ1-2; weak D call: TRBD1 (6 bases). This CDR3 spans 15 amino acids. Germline V CDR1 and CDR2: GTSNPN, SVGIG (reference sequence). Trimming left V 7 bases short and J 0 bases short, with 18 bases between. The CDR3 is CASVGGGAPNYGYTF. DNA of the CDR3: TGTGCCTCTGTCGGGGGGGGCGCCCCTAACTATGGCTACACCTTC.

The rearrangement links TRBV5-6 to TRBJ2-2, with 8 bases that match TRBD1. The CDR3 has 14 amino acids. V dropped 5 bases and J dropped 3; count of bases not matched to a gene: 3. Looked up from germline, CDR1 is SGHDT and CDR2 is YYEEEE. The CDR3 region is CASRDRGYTGELFF. The CDR3 region has the DNA TGTGCCAGCAGAGACAGGGGCTACACCGGGGAGCTGTTTTTT.

This clone was observed a single time. The V and J genes are TRBV7-2 and TRBJ2-1, with 9 bases lining up with TRBD2. There are 17 residues in the CDR3. V trimming: 4 bases; J trimming: 3 bases; junction bases outside the gene matches: 10. Germline CDR1 and CDR2: SGHTA and FQGNSA. CDR3 nucleotide sequence: TGTGCCAGCAGCTCAGGCCCGACTAGCGGCCTCTACAATGAGCAGTTCTTC. This gives the protein CASSSGPTSGLYNEQFF.

The V call is TRBV5-6, the J call TRBJ1-2, with D unclear. Trimming cost V 2 bases and J 1 base, with 9 bases left between them. The CDR3 loop spans 14 amino acids. Germline CDR1 SGHDT, CDR2 YYEEEE. The CDR3 DNA sequence: TGTGCCAGCAGCTTCTTAGGAGATAACTATGGCTACACCTTC. Translating gives CASSFLGDNYGYTF. Together with reference TRBV5-6 and TRBJ1-2, the CDR3 gives the full variable domain: DAGVTQSPTHLIKTRGQQVTLRCSPKSGHDTVSWYQQALGQGPQFIFQYYEEEERQRGNFPDRFSGHQFPNYSSELNVNALLLGDSALYLCASSFLGDNYGYTFGSGTRLTVV.

To note about this clone: A single base separates this from a much larger clone, so it may be a read error. CDR3 loop: CASSSPYEQYF. The CDR3 bases are TGTGCCAGCAGTTCCCCCTACGAGCAGTACTTC. This chain joins TRBV25-1 and TRBJ2-7; no reliable D call. The CDR3 consists of 11 residues. Trimming took 5 bases from V and 2 from J, leaving 4 bases between them. Germline CDR1 is MGHDK and CDR2 is SYGVNS.

The DNA of the CDR3 is TGTGCCAGCAGCCCACAGGGGAAGGGAGAAAAACTGTTTTTT. This codes for CASSPQGKGEKLFF. This chain uses TRBV7-9 with TRBJ1-4; 7 nucleotides line up with TRBD1. V was clipped by 5 bases and J by 8 bases; unmatched bases: 8. Germline V gene lookup returns CDR1 SEHNR and CDR2 FQNEAQ (reference sequence). This CDR3 is 14 amino acids long. Together with reference TRBV7-9 and TRBJ1-4, the CDR3 gives the full variable domain: DTGVSQNPRHKITKRGQNVTFRCDPISEHNRLYWYRQTLGQGPEFLTYFQNEAQLEKSRLLSDRFSAERPKGSFSTLEIQRTEQGDSAMYLCASSPQGKGEKLFFGSGTQLSVL.

The V call is TRBV1, the J call TRBJ1-2; TRBD1 reflects the table's D call only, with no check against the DNA. TRBV1 has pseudogene status. This CDR3 has 16 amino acids. This chain's CDR3 is CTSSQGLIGQGDGYTF. The CDR3 coding sequence is TGCACCAGCAGCCAAGGCTTAATCGGACAGGGGGATGGCTACACCTTC.

In its sample, this clone was seen once. The chain recombines TRBV5-1 with TRBJ2-1, with 8 bases lining up with TRBD2. Unmatched junction bases numbered 8, after V lost 3 bases and J lost 6 bases. The CDR3 spans 15 residues. CDR1 SGHRS and CDR2 YFSETQ come from the germline V gene. The CDR3 region has the DNA TGCGCCAGCAGCTCCGGGACTAGTATAAGCAATGAGCAGTTCTTC. Amino acids: CASSSGTSISNEQFF.

The J gene is TRBJ1-2, the V gene TRBV2, with 7 bases matching TRBD1. The CDR3 loop spans 17 amino acids. Trimming removed 6 bases from V and 0 bases from J; junction bases left unmatched: 13. The V gene's germline CDR1 is SNHLY and CDR2 FYNNEI. The CDR3 loop is CASSGGGAQRANYGYTF. The CDR3, as DNA: TGTGCCAGCAGCGGAGGGGGCGCCCAGAGGGCTAACTATGGCTACACCTTC.

CDR3 residues: CASSPQGITDTQYF. The CDR3 nucleotides read TGTGCCAGCAGCCCACAGGGGATCACAGATACGCAGTATTTT. The rearrangement joins TRBV14 to TRBJ2-3, with 7 bases fitting TRBD1. The CDR3 contains 14 residues. The germline CDR1 and CDR2 sequences are SGHDN and FVKESK. After removal of 4 bases from V and 2 bases from J, the junction contained 3 bases not matched to a gene.

The gene calls are TRBV9 and TRBJ2-7; 7 nucleotides align to TRBD1. CDR3 length: 15 amino acids. J lost 3 bases, V lost 3 bases, and 9 bases had no gene match. The germline V gene has CDR1 SGDLS and CDR2 YYNGEE. In nucleotides, the CDR3 is TGTGCCAGCAGCGGATCGACAGGGTCTGTCTACGAGCAGTACTTC. This encodes CASSGSTGSVYEQYF.

The gene calls are TRBV5-1 and TRBJ1-5; TRBD1 aligns across 7 bases. Trimming cost V 4 bases and J 7 bases; bases outside gene matches: 8. CDR3 length: 14 residues. Germline-derived CDR1 and CDR2 are SGHRS and YFSETQ. DNA of the CDR3: TGCGCCAGCAGCCTCACAGGGGTGGACCAGCCCCAGCATTTT. Translated: CASSLTGVDQPQHF.

Details on this clone: The same CDR3 also results from other DNA sequences found in this sample. The V and J genes are TRBV10-3 and TRBJ2-3; no clear D. V lost 3 bases and J 3 bases, leaving 7 bases between the germline ends. Germline assignment: CDR1 ENHRY and CDR2 SYGVKD. The CDR3 is 13 amino acids. The DNA for the CDR3 is TGTGCCATCAGTGATGGTAGTACAGATACGCAGTATTTT. Its protein product is CAISDGSTDTQYF.

This clone appeared a few times. V usage is TRBV5-6 and J usage is TRBJ1-6; the match to TRBD1 covers 11 bases. In germline, CDR1 is SGHDT, CDR2 YYEEEE. With 4 bases clipped from V and 5 bases from J, the junction kept 5 bases outside the gene matches. The CDR3 contains 16 residues. The CDR3 DNA is TGTGCCAGCAGCCCCAGGACAGGGGGCAATAATTCACCCCTCCACTTT. Translation: CASSPRTGGNNSPLHF.

The CDR3 coding sequence is TGTGCCAGCAGCGCCCTAAACACCGGGGAGCTGTTTTTT. The encoded protein is CASSALNTGELFF. V and J are TRBV9 and TRBJ2-2; D gene unclear. Germline V lookup: CDR1 SGDLS, CDR2 YYNGEE. The ends were cut back, 3 bases at V and 2 bases at J, with 5 bases in the middle. The CDR3 is 13 amino acids.

The V gene is TRBV5-6, the J gene TRBJ2-7, with 8 bases that match TRBD1. Germline V gives CDR1 SGHDT, CDR2 YYEEEE. The CDR3 spans 14 residues. V shed 0 bases and J 5 bases; nucleotides not matched to a gene: 4. CDR3 bases: TGTGCCAGCAGCTTGGTAAGGACAGGGAACGAGCAGTACTTC. Its translation: CASSLVRTGNEQYF.

On this clone: One end of the junction does not line up with germline, which may come from a read error. V usage is TRBV7-9 and J usage is TRBJ2-2; D may match TRBD1 or TRBD2 (5 bases each). Germline-derived CDR1 and CDR2 are SEHNR and FQNEAQ (reference sequence). The CDR3 runs to 15 residues. CDR3 loop: CASTLTGTGTGELFF. CDR3 sequence (DNA): TGTGCCAGCACCTTAACCGGGACGGGCACCGGGGAGCTGTTTTTT.

CDR3 DNA: TGTGCCAGCAGCTTAGACGTCAACTCCTACGAGCAGTACTTC. Its translation: CASSLDVNSYEQYF. The chain combines TRBV7-2 with TRBJ2-7; D is unresolved. Looked up from germline, CDR1 is SGHTA and CDR2 is FQGNSA. The CDR3 runs 14 residues. Between the trimmed V and J ends, which lost 1 base and 0 bases, there was a span of 7 bases.

Of note for this clone: The sample carries other DNA sequences with the same CDR3. The V call is TRBV2, the J call TRBJ2-1, with unresolved D. CDR1 and CDR2 from the germline V gene are SNHLY and FYNNEI. CDR3 length: 11 amino acids. V was cut by 1 base and J by 9 bases, with 4 bases left in between. The CDR3 here is CASSEEFEQFF. The DNA for the CDR3 is TGTGCCAGCAGTGAAGAGTTTGAGCAGTTCTTC. The variable domain in full, with the rest retrieved from reference TRBV2 and TRBJ2-1, is EPEVTQTPSHQVTQMGQEVILRCVPISNHLYFYWYRQILGQKVEFLVSFYNNEISEKSEIFDDQFSVERPDGSNFTLKIRSTKLEDSAMYFCASSEEFEQFFGPGTRLTVL.

About this clone: A read error is possible here, since a much larger clone lies one base away. The V gene is TRBV30, the J gene TRBJ2-2; D is undetermined. CDR3 length equals 13 residues. Per the germline V gene, CDR1 is GTSNPN and CDR2 is SVGIG (reference sequence). Trimming removed 1 base at V and 4 bases at J, with 7 bases between. CDR3 region: CAWSARATGELFF. CDR3 DNA sequence: TGTGCCTGGAGTGCGAGAGCCACCGGGGAGCTGTTTTTT.

The chain couples TRBV2 to TRBJ2-4, with TRBD2 matching over 13 bases. The CDR3 extends over 15 amino acids. The germline V gene encodes CDR1 SNHLY and CDR2 FYNNEI. V dropped 6 bases and J dropped 9; count of bases not matched to a gene: 8. The CDR3 DNA sequence: TGTGCCAGCAGACTAGCGGGAGGGGGACTCAGCATTCAGTACTTC. Its translation is CASRLAGGGLSIQYF.

The CDR3 spells CASNLHRGRNTIYF. CDR3 sequence (DNA): TGTGCCAGCAACCTACACAGGGGGAGAAACACCATATATTTT. The rearrangement links TRBV6-5 to TRBJ1-3; 8 positions agree with TRBD1. CDR3 length: 14 residues. Germline V CDR1 and CDR2: MNHEY, SVGAGI. The junction had 7 bases not matched to a gene; V was cut back by 7 bases and J by 5 bases.

With regard to this clone: Other DNA sequences in the sample encode the same CDR3. J is TRBJ1-1 and V is TRBV20-1; 7 positions match TRBD1. The germline V gene has CDR1 DFQATT and CDR2 SNEGSKA (reference sequence). V was clipped by 6 bases and J by 5 bases; unmatched bases: 3. This CDR3 spans 11 amino acids. This CDR3 reads CSARGGTEAFF. CDR3 coding DNA: TGCAGTGCCAGGGGGGGAACTGAAGCTTTCTTT.

The chain is built from TRBV7-9 and TRBJ1-2, with 8 bases matching TRBD1. V dropped 9 bases and J dropped 7; count of bases not matched to a gene: 10. CDR1 and CDR2 from the germline V gene are SEHNR and FQNEAQ (reference sequence). This CDR3 contains 13 residues. The CDR3 region is CASSGTGVGGYTF. The CDR3 DNA is TGTGCCAGTTCCGGGACAGGAGTCGGTGGCTACACCTTC.

The V call is TRBV28, the J call TRBJ2-7; TRBD2 matches 10 bases. This CDR3 region has 15 residues. V was pared by 5 bases and J by 5 bases, with 9 bases of the junction left unmatched. CDR1 MDHEN and CDR2 SYDVKM come from the germline V gene. CDR3 region: CASSAAASGGNEQYF. The CDR3 bases are TGTGCCAGCAGTGCCGCGGCTAGCGGGGGAAACGAGCAGTACTTC.